These 17 T cell receptor beta chains came from one sample sequenced in a study of shared clonotypes between healthy human individuals (dated by TCRdb to between 2020 and 2021). Library preparation was by the immunoSEQ multiplex PCR assay. Held by TCRdb, this immuneACCESS table contains in-frame sequences only and omits some clones. Under half of the omission traces to an unresolved V gene where checked; the cause of the rest is unknown. The sample has around 2.1 million clones on record, roughly 95% of them singletons. Roughly 0.13% of the sample is in the top ten clones. The source material was naive CD4+ T cells sorted from blood. What this sample's cell subset or site label stands for: CD45RA+ positively selected. All receptors derive from a man younger than 35 in good health.

The rearrangement uses TRBV6-1 and TRBJ1-1; D possibly corresponds to TRBD1 (5 bases). Trimming cost V 4 bases and J 5 bases, with 11 bases left between them. This CDR3 is 13 amino acids long. Germline assignment: CDR1 MNHNS and CDR2 SASEGT. DNA for the CDR3: TGTGCCAGCAGTGTAGACGAGGGGACTGAAGCTTTCTTT. Protein sequence: CASSVDEGTEAFF.

The chain carries TRBV28 and TRBJ1-5; 12 bases align to TRBD1. The CDR3 sequence is 16 residues long. The germline gives CDR1 MDHEN, CDR2 SYDVKM. Trimming removed 5 bases from V and 11 bases from J; junction bases left unmatched: 13. The CDR3 region is CASSTPGQGAPRAQHF. For the CDR3, the DNA is TGTGCCAGCAGTACTCCGGGACAGGGGGCCCCCAGGGCCCAGCATTTT.

The genes are TRBV6-5 and TRBJ2-4; D perhaps matches TRBD2 (6 bases). CDR3 length equals 14 residues. Germline CDR1 MNHEY, CDR2 SVGAGI. With 6 bases removed from V and 4 bases from J, the gap between germline ends came to 13 bases. The CDR3 bases are TGTGCCAGCAGCCCCGGGACTCAAAAAAACATTCAGTACTTC. It yields the protein CASSPGTQKNIQYF.

This chain uses TRBV30 with TRBJ2-1; 8 nucleotides match TRBD2. The germline gives CDR1 GTSNPN, CDR2 SVGIG (reference sequence). The CDR3 totals 16 residues. V trimming: 1 base; J trimming: 5 bases; junction bases outside the gene matches: 10. The CDR3: CAWSGSAGALHNEQFF. CDR3 sequence (DNA): TGTGCCTGGAGTGGGTCAGCGGGAGCTCTCCACAATGAGCAGTTCTTC. The variable domain in full, completed from reference TRBV30 and TRBJ2-1, reads SQTIHQWPATLVQPVGSPLSLECTVEGTSNPNLYWYRQAAGRGLQLLFYSVGIGQISSEVPQNLSASRPQDRQFILSSKKLLLSDSGFYLCAWSGSAGALHNEQFFGPGTRLTVL.

Turning to this clone: The sample contains more than one DNA sequence encoding this CDR3. This rearrangement joins TRBV5-4 to TRBJ2-5; D uncertain. The ends were cut back, 4 bases at V and 2 bases at J, with 12 bases in the middle. The CDR3 has 14 amino acids. The germline V gene has CDR1 SGHNT and CDR2 YYREEE (reference sequence). This chain's CDR3 is CASSRGTSQETQYF. The CDR3 region has the DNA TGTGCCAGCAGCCGAGGAACTTCTCAAGAGACCCAGTACTTC.

Concerning this clone: In the same sample, other DNA sequences code for this CDR3. V usage is TRBV7-2 and J usage is TRBJ2-3; possible D gene TRBD1, 5 bases. The CDR3 sequence is 15 residues long. V was cut by 1 base and J by 0 bases, with 8 bases left in between. The germline V gene has CDR1 SGHTA and CDR2 FQGNSA. DNA of the CDR3: TGTGCCAGCAGCTTAGTTTCAGGGAGCACAGATACGCAGTATTTT. Amino acids: CASSLVSGSTDTQYF.

Only one count was recorded for this clone. The chain is built from TRBV18 and TRBJ2-2; possibly TRBD2 for D (5 bases). CDR1 is KGHSH and CDR2 is LQKENI in the germline V gene. The V end lost 9 bases, the J end lost 1 base, and 15 bases lay between the germline ends. The CDR3 sequence is 15 residues long. Here the CDR3 DNA reads TGTGCCAGTCCCCCCGACTACAGGAACACCGGGGAGCTGTTTTTT. Translating it yields CASPPDYRNTGELFF.

The genes are TRBV6-1 and TRBJ1-6, with D possibly matching TRBD1 (5 bases). V was pared by 2 bases and J by 7 bases, with 9 bases between. This CDR3 spans 14 amino acids. CDR1 and CDR2 from the germline V gene are MNHNS and SASEGT. CDR3 coding DNA: TGTGCCAGCAGTGAACTGGGGCTGAATTCACCCCTCCACTTT. Translating gives CASSELGLNSPLHF.

The genes are TRBV19 and TRBJ2-7, with TRBD2 matching 8 bases. CDR1 and CDR2 from the germline V gene are LNHDA and SQIVND (reference sequence). Trimming took 5 bases from V and 6 from J; bases not matched to a gene: 6. The CDR3 sequence is 13 residues long. Here the CDR3 reads CASSPSGSGEQYF. DNA for the CDR3: TGTGCCAGTAGTCCCAGCGGGAGCGGCGAGCAGTACTTC.

For this clone: The same CDR3 also results from other DNA sequences found in this sample. This chain links TRBV6-5 with TRBJ2-7, with no clear D. Trimming took 8 bases from V and 0 from J, leaving 8 bases between them. The V gene's germline CDR1 is MNHEY and CDR2 SVGAGI. The CDR3 has 12 residues. The CDR3: CASSQSSYEQYF. CDR3 coding DNA: TGTGCCAGCTCCCAGAGCTCCTACGAGCAGTACTTC.

The J gene is TRBJ1-4, the V gene TRBV6-6; D not resolved. Germline loops: CDR1 MNHNY, CDR2 SVGAGI (reference sequence). This CDR3 is built from 15 residues. Between the trimmed V and J ends, which lost 5 bases and 2 bases, there was a span of 12 bases. Here the CDR3 reads CASSPLGSTNEKLFF. CDR3 nucleotide sequence: TGTGCCAGCAGTCCCCTAGGGAGCACTAATGAAAAACTGTTTTTT.

This clone was recorded only once. The chain recombines TRBV7-8 with TRBJ1-3, with a weak D call TRBD1 (5 bases). Looked up from germline, CDR1 is SGHVS and CDR2 is FQNEAQ. Trimming removed 5 bases at V and 3 bases at J, with 11 bases between. This CDR3 has 14 residues. CDR3: CASSPGGGGNTIYF. CDR3 bases: TGTGCCAGCAGCCCTGGCGGGGGTGGAAACACCATATATTTT. Combining the CDR3 with reference TRBV7-8 and TRBJ1-3 gives the whole variable domain GAGVSQSPRYKVAKRGQDVALRCDPISGHVSLFWYQQALGQGPEFLTYFQNEAQLDKSGLPSDRFFAERPEGSVSTLKIQRTQQEDSAVYLCASSPGGGGNTIYFGEGSWLTVV.

V is TRBV5-6 and J is TRBJ2-5; D gene ambiguous. Trimming took 0 bases from V and 5 from J, leaving 11 bases between them. The CDR3 sequence is 14 residues long. Germline V gene sequence: CDR1 SGHDT, CDR2 YYEEEE. CDR3 sequence (DNA): TGTGCCAGCAGCTTGGGTTTTGTGGGGGAGACCCAGTACTTC. It encodes CASSLGFVGETQYF.

The rearrangement uses TRBV18 and TRBJ2-1; 10 bases line up with TRBD2. Germline V CDR1 and CDR2: KGHSH, LQKENI. The length of the CDR3 is 17 residues. After removal of 2 bases from V and 0 bases from J, the junction contained 4 bases not matched to a gene. The DNA of the CDR3 is TGTGCCAGCTCACCAAGGGCTAGCGGGAGCTCCTACAATGAGCAGTTCTTC. It codes for CASSPRASGSSYNEQFF.

V and J are TRBV6-1 and TRBJ1-2; TRBD1 might be the D (5 bases). Germline V gives CDR1 MNHNS, CDR2 SASEGT. The length of the CDR3 is 15 residues. V gave up 2 bases and J gave up 0 bases, with 10 bases separating them. DNA of the CDR3: TGTGCCAGCAGTGAACGGAGACAGACTAACTATGGCTACACCTTC. This gives the protein CASSERRQTNYGYTF.

The rearrangement uses TRBV6-6 and TRBJ2-5; perhaps TRBD2 as D (6 bases). The V end was cut by 10 bases, the J end by 4 bases, with 19 bases between. Germline V lookup: CDR1 MNHNY, CDR2 SVGAGI (reference sequence). The length of the CDR3 is 14 residues. The DNA of the CDR3 is TGTGCCATCACATTAGCTGGGGGGAGAGAGACCCAGTACTTC. Its translation is CAITLAGGRETQYF.

The chain employs TRBV9 and TRBJ2-7; D perhaps matches TRBD2 (5 bases). The CDR3 totals 14 residues. CDR1 is SGDLS, CDR2 YYNGEE, per germline. Trimming stripped 1 base from V and 6 bases from J, with 14 bases between. In DNA, the CDR3 is TGTGCCAGCAGCGTAATCGGGGATGGAGGCGAGCAGTACTTC. It encodes CASSVIGDGGEQYF.